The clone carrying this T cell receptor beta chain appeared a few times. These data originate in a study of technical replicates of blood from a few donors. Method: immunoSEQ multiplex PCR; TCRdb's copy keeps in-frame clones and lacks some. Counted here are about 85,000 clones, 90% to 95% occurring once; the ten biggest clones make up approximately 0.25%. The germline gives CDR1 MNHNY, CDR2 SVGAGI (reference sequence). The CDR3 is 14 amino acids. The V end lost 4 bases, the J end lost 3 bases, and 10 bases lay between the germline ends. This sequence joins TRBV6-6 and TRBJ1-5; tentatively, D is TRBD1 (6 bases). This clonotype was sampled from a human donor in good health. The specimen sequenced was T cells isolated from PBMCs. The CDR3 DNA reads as TGTGCCAGCAGTTGGGACATGAACAATCAGCCCCAGCATTTT. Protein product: CASSWDMNNQPQHF.